Listed below are T cell receptor beta chains from one sample, sequenced in a study of blood T cell repertoires in COVID-19. Clones were sequenced by immunoSEQ multiplex PCR, and TCRdb holds only the in-frame ones, with some missing. Among 95,000 to 150,000 clones listed, roughly 75% were seen once. The sequenced sample was peripheral blood. Receptors were obtained from a man aged 55 to 69 with active or convalescent COVID-19. The CDR3 runs from the conserved cysteine through the conserved F or W. D genes are given only for firm matches. Only some rows state a clone size, as once, few, many or a class for expanded clones.

V: TRBV4-2
D: TRBD1
size: NA
length: 15
J: TRBJ2-7
DNA: TGTGCCAGCAGCCAAACGGGACAGGGAGGCTACGAGCAGTACTTC
CDR3: CASSQTGQGGYEQYF

V: TRBV28
D: TRBD1
size: few
length: 15
J: TRBJ1-5
DNA: TGTGCCAGCAGCCTCCCGACAGGGGGCCTTCAGCCCCAGCATTTT
CDR3: CASSLPTGGLQPQHF

V: TRBV6-6
D: NA
size: NA
length: 16
J: TRBJ1-5
DNA: TGTGCCAGCAGTACCTCCGGGGGGGGAAGGGATCAGCCCCAGCATTTT
CDR3: CASSTSGGGRDQPQHF

V: TRBV5-6
D: TRBD1
size: NA
length: 15
J: TRBJ1-2
DNA: TGTGCCAGCAGCCTCGGACAGGGGGTCGGCTATGGCTACACCTTC
CDR3: CASSLGQGVGYGYTF

V: TRBV9
D: NA
size: NA
length: 13
J: TRBJ2-3
DNA: TGTGCCAGCAGCGTAGCCCCCCGGGATACGCAGTATTTT
CDR3: CASSVAPRDTQYF

V: TRBV5-1
D: NA
size: NA
length: 16
J: TRBJ2-7
DNA: TGCGCCAGCAGCTTGGGGCTTAGCGGACCTTCCTACGAGCAGTACTTC
CDR3: CASSLGLSGPSYEQYF

V: TRBV25-1
D: NA
size: few
length: 15
J: TRBJ1-2
DNA: TGTGCCAGCAGTGAGGGAGCTGCCGGATACTATGGCTACACCTTC
CDR3: CASSEGAAGYYGYTF

V: TRBV11-3
D: NA
size: NA
length: 12
J: TRBJ1-1
DNA: TGTGCCAGCAGCCACGACGGGGGAAAAGCTTTCTTT
CDR3: CASSHDGGKAFF

V: TRBV6-2/TRBV6-3
D: TRBD2
size: NA
length: 15
J: TRBJ2-7
DNA: TGTGCCAGCAGTTACGAGCGGGGCAAACCCTACGAGCAGTACTTC
CDR3: CASSYERGKPYEQYF

V: TRBV9
D: TRBD2
size: NA
length: 15
J: TRBJ2-1
DNA: TGTGCCAGCAGCTTACGGACTAGCGGGAGGGATGAGCAGTTCTTC
CDR3: CASSLRTSGRDEQFF

V: TRBV29-1
D: NA
size: NA
length: 13
J: TRBJ1-1
DNA: TGCAGCGTTGAATCAGGGGTCGGCACTGAAGCTTTCTTT
CDR3: CSVESGVGTEAFF

V: TRBV6-5
D: NA
size: NA
length: 14
J: TRBJ2-7
DNA: TGTGCCAGCAGTACTAGCAGGAGCTCCTACGAGCAGTACTTC
CDR3: CASSTSRSSYEQYF